This paragraph covers one TCR beta chain sequence. Other DNA sequences in this specimen translate into the identical CDR3. This specimen belongs to a study of blood T cell repertoires in COVID-19. The Seattle patients joined while their infection was active and were tracked longitudinally afterward. Repertoires were generated with immunoSEQ multiplex PCR, while TCRdb's copy carries only in-frame clones and drops some. Of some 240,000 clones in the sample, about 93% are singletons; the top ten hold about 0.8%. This CDR3 region has 14 residues. Germline V gives CDR1 SGHDN, CDR2 FVKESK. The trim removed 1 base at V and 4 bases at J, leaving 2 bases unmatched.

V gene TRBV14 combines with J gene TRBJ2-7, with 9 bases matching TRBD1. This receptor was obtained from a man aged 60 to 69 with COVID-19, enrolled during active disease. What was sequenced was peripheral blood. The CDR3 DNA is TGTGCCAGCAGCCAAGGACAGGGGGGTTACGAGCAGTACTTC. The encoded protein is CASSQGQGGYEQYF.